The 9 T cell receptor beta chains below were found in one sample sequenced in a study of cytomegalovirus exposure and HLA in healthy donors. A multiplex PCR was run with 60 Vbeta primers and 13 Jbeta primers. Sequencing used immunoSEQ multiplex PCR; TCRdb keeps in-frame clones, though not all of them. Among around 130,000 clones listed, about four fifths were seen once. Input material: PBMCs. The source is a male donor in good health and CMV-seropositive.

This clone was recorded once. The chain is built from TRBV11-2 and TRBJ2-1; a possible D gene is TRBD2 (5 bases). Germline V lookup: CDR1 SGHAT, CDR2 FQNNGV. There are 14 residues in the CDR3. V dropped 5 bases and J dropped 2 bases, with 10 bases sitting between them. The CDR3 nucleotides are TGTGCCAGCAGCGACTACCCTCCCTACAATGAGCAGTTCTTC. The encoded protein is CASSDYPPYNEQFF.

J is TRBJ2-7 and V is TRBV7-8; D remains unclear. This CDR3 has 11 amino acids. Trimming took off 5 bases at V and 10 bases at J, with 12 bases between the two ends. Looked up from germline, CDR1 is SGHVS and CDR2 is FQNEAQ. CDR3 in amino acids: CASSPEEHQYF. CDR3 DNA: TGTGCCAGCAGCCCCGAGGAGCACCAGTACTTC. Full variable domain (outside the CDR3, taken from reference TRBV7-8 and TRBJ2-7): GAGVSQSPRYKVAKRGQDVALRCDPISGHVSLFWYQQALGQGPEFLTYFQNEAQLDKSGLPSDRFFAERPEGSVSTLKIQRTQQEDSAVYLCASSPEEHQYFGPGTRLTVT.

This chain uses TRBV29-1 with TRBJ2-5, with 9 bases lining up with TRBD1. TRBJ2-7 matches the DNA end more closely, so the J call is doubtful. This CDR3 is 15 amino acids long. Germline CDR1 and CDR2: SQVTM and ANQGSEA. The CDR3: CSVEVGTTGGVEQYF. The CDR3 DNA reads TGCAGCGTTGAAGTTGGAACAACAGGGGGCGTCGAGCAGTACTTC.

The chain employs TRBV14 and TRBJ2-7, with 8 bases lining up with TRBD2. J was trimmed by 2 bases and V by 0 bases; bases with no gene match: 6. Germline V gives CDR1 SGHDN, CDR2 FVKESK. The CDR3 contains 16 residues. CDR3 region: CASSQDGLAGTYEQYF. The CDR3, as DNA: TGTGCCAGCAGCCAAGACGGCCTAGCGGGTACCTACGAGCAGTACTTC.

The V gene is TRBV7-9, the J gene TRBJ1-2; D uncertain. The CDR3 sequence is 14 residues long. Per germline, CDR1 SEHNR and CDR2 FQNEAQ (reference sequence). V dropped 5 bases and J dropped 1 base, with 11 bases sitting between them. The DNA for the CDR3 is TGTGCCAGCAGCCCAGCGGAGATTAACTATGGCTACACCTTC. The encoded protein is CASSPAEINYGYTF.

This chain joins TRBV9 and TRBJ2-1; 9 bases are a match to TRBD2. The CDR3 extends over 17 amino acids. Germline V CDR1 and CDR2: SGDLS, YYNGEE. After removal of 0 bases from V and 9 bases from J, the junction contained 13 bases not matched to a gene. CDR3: CASSVDSVSGRLSEQFF. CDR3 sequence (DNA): TGTGCCAGCAGCGTAGATTCGGTGAGCGGGAGGCTTAGTGAGCAGTTCTTC.

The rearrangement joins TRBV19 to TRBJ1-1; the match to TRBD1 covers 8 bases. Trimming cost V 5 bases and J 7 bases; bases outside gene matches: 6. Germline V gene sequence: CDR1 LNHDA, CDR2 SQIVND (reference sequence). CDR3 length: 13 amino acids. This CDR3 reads CASSLDREIEAFF. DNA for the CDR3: TGTGCCAGTAGTTTGGACAGGGAAATTGAAGCTTTCTTT.

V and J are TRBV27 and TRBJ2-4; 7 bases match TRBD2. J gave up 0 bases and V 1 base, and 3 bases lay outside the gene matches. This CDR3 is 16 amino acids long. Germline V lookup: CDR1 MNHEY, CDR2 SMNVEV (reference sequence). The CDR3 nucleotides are TGTGCCAGCAGTTTATTCTCTAGCGGAGCCAAAAACATTCAGTACTTC. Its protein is CASSLFSSGAKNIQYF.

This chain's CDR3 is CSVETPSGSEAYEQYF. The CDR3 DNA follows: TGCAGCGTTGAAACCCCAAGCGGGAGTGAAGCCTACGAGCAGTACTTC. V usage is TRBV29-1 and J usage is TRBJ2-7, with TRBD2 matching over 8 bases. V lost 2 bases to trimming and J lost 2 bases; unmatched junction nucleotides: 11. The germline gives CDR1 SQVTM, CDR2 ANQGSEA. This CDR3 comprises 16 residues.